Below are 29 T cell receptor beta chains sequenced from a single sample in a study of T cells in Graves' hyperthyroidism and ophthalmopathy. The CDR3 regions of TCR beta were amplified from RNA transcripts. When the TCR CDR3 underwent first-round RT-PCR, the HTBI primer set was used. TCRdb ran MiXCR on the multiplex PCR reads and lists one entry per CDR3 protein. The table records around 540,000 distinct CDR3 sequences, 35% to 55% of them present only once. Sequenced sample: peripheral blood or thyroid tissue (not recorded which). The receptors stem from a woman in her late teens or twenties with Graves' hyperthyroidism.

The chain is built from TRBV9 and TRBJ2-7; D is perhaps TRBD1 (6 bases). The CDR3 covers 15 residues. Germline V gene lookup returns CDR1 SGDLS and CDR2 YYNGEE. The ends were cut back, 5 bases at V and 3 bases at J, with 18 bases in the middle. CDR3 in amino acids: CASRDKQGPFYEQYF. In DNA form, the CDR3 reads TGTGCCAGCAGGGATAAACAGGGTCCGTTCTACGAGCAGTACTTC.

The V call is TRBV7-2, the J call TRBJ2-5, with 14 bases matching TRBD2. There are 16 residues in the CDR3. With V trimmed by 3 bases and J by 5 bases, 5 bases remained unmatched. The germline V gene encodes CDR1 SGHTA and CDR2 FQGNSA. CDR3 sequence reads: CASSFGTSGRFETQYF. Here the CDR3 DNA reads TGTGCCAGCAGCTTCGGGACTAGCGGGAGATTTGAGACCCAGTACTTC. The full variable domain, in which reference TRBV7-2 and TRBJ2-5 provide the parts outside the CDR3, is GAGVSQSPSNKVTEKGKDVELRCDPISGHTALYWYRQSLGQGLEFLIYFQGNSAPDKSGLPSDRFSAERTGGSVSTLTIQRTQQEDSAVYLCASSFGTSGRFETQYFGPGTRLLVL.

The rearrangement links TRBV5-1 to TRBJ1-3; D unclear. Germline values: CDR1 SGHRS, CDR2 YFSETQ. V was pared by 0 bases and J by 0 bases, with 13 bases between. The CDR3 sequence is 17 residues long. The DNA for the CDR3 is TGCGCCAGCAGCTTGGCCCCAGCCGGTTACTCTGGAAACACCATATATTTT. Amino acids: CASSLAPAGYSGNTIYF. The full variable domain, its missing parts supplied by reference TRBV5-1 and TRBJ1-3, is KAGVTQTPRYLIKTRGQQVTLSCSPISGHRSVSWYQQTPGQGLQFLFEYFSETQRNKGNFPGRFSGRQFSNSRSEMNVSTLELGDSALYLCASSLAPAGYSGNTIYFGEGSWLTVV.

With regard to this clonotype: This could be a read error, since a much larger clone is one nucleotide away. The chain uses TRBV7-6 and TRBJ1-1; D ambiguous. The CDR3 contains 15 residues. Looked up from germline, CDR1 is SGHVS and CDR2 is FNYEAQ. The V and J ends lost 2 bases and 6 bases respectively, with 16 bases between them. CDR3: CASSLNSQADAEAFF. The DNA for the CDR3 is TGTGCCAGCAGCTTAAACAGCCAAGCGGACGCTGAAGCTTTCTTT.

This clonotype was detected once. This CDR3 is CAISASYRLEAFF. The CDR3 DNA sequence: TGTGCCATCAGTGCTAGTTACAGACTTGAAGCTTTCTTT. J is TRBJ1-1 and V is TRBV10-3; D not resolved. The CDR3 loop spans 13 amino acids. The germline V gene has CDR1 ENHRY and CDR2 SYGVKD. Between the trimmed V and J ends, which lost 4 bases and 7 bases, there was a span of 13 bases.

This clonotype was seen many times. V gene TRBV14 combines with J gene TRBJ1-2, with TRBD1 matching 7 bases. The junction had 9 bases not matched to a gene; V was cut back by 0 bases and J by 14 bases. The CDR3 has 13 residues. From germline, CDR1 is SGHDN and CDR2 FVKESK. The DNA of the CDR3 is TGTGCCAGCAGCCAAGATCTCACAGGGGATTGTACCTTC. It encodes CASSQDLTGDCTF.

The chain links TRBV7-6 to TRBJ2-5; TRBD2 matches at 9 bases. TRBJ2-7 matches the DNA end more closely, so the J call is doubtful. Germline V CDR1 and CDR2: SGHVS, FNYEAQ. The CDR3 sequence is 16 residues long. The CDR3: CASSPGLALLPHEQYF. DNA for the CDR3: TGTGCCAGCAGCCCTGGACTAGCGCTACTCCCCCACGAGCAGTACTTC.

This clonotype showed up many times. The genes are TRBV11-3 and TRBJ1-1; D not resolved. The CDR3 consists of 13 residues. Germline loops: CDR1 SGHNT, CDR2 YENEEA. The germline V and J ends were trimmed by 4 bases and 0 bases, with 6 bases remaining between them. The CDR3 loop reads CASSYAMNTEAFF. The CDR3 DNA reads as TGTGCCAGCAGCTATGCTATGAACACTGAAGCTTTCTTT. Combining the CDR3 with reference TRBV11-3 and TRBJ1-1 gives the whole variable domain EAGVVQSPRYKIIEKKQPVAFWCNPISGHNTLYWYLQNLGQGPELLIRYENEEAVDDSQLPKDRFSAERLKGVDSTLKIQPAELGDSAVYLCASSYAMNTEAFFGQGTRLTVV.

This clonotype has just a few counts. The chain uses TRBV5-1 and TRBJ2-7; D is undetermined. Germline CDR1 reads SGHRS; CDR2 reads YFSETQ. The CDR3 has 13 residues. The ends were cut back, 4 bases at V and 0 bases at J, with 8 bases in the middle. The CDR3 protein is CASSTYFSYEQYF. CDR3 DNA: TGCGCCAGCAGCACCTACTTCTCCTACGAGCAGTACTTC.

This chain uses TRBV24-1 with TRBJ2-2; D tentatively reads TRBD1 or TRBD2 (7 bases each). Germline CDR1 and CDR2: KGHDR and SFDVKD. V was clipped by 5 bases and J by 7 bases, with 16 bases between them. The CDR3 totals 15 residues. The CDR3 sequence is CATSAATGRDGELFF. CDR3 DNA sequence: TGTGCCACCAGTGCCGCGACAGGGAGGGACGGGGAGCTGTTTTTT.

This chain links TRBV6-1 with TRBJ2-7, with TRBD2 as a possible D gene (5 bases). CDR3 length: 12 residues. Germline V gene sequence: CDR1 MNHNS, CDR2 SASEGT. The V and J ends lost 7 bases and 8 bases respectively, with 15 bases between them. The CDR3 sequence is CASNQRGGQQYF. For the CDR3, the DNA is TGTGCCAGCAACCAACGTGGCGGGCAGCAGTACTTC.

This clonotype was counted at least ten times. V gene TRBV24-1 combines with J gene TRBJ1-5; 9 bases match TRBD1. Unmatched junction bases numbered 5, after V lost 7 bases and J lost 2 bases. The V gene's germline CDR1 is KGHDR and CDR2 SFDVKD. CDR3 length: 15 amino acids. The CDR3 nucleotides read TGTGCCACCAGCAGGACAGGGGAAGGCAATCAGCCCCAGCATTTT. Translating it yields CATSRTGEGNQPQHF.

This clonotype was seen ten or more times. The chain recombines TRBV2 with TRBJ2-7; 9 bases are a match to TRBD2. This CDR3 has 15 amino acids. Looked up from germline, CDR1 is SNHLY and CDR2 is FYNNEI. The junction had 11 bases not matched to a gene; V was cut back by 6 bases and J by 5 bases. The CDR3 sequence: CASSASAGGPHEQYF. The CDR3 DNA is TGTGCCAGCAGCGCTTCGGCGGGAGGGCCCCACGAGCAGTACTTC. Using reference TRBV2 and TRBJ2-7 for the parts outside the CDR3, the full variable domain is EPEVTQTPSHQVTQMGQEVILRCVPISNHLYFYWYRQILGQKVEFLVSFYNNEISEKSEIFDDQFSVERPDGSNFTLKIRSTKLEDSAMYFCASSASAGGPHEQYFGPGTRLTVT.

With respect to this clonotype: A much larger clone differs by one base, so this may be a read error. The rearrangement joins TRBV7-3 to TRBJ1-2; perhaps TRBD1 as D (5 bases). The CDR3 runs 14 residues. The ends were cut back, 2 bases at V and 4 bases at J, with 11 bases in the middle. CDR1 and CDR2 from the germline V gene are SGHTA and FQGTGA. CDR3 DNA: TGTGCCAGCAGCTTAGGGACTCGGCGCTATGGCTACACCTTC. Residues: CASSLGTRRYGYTF.

CDR3 DNA sequence: TGTGCCACGCCGGGGGGGGATGGCTCACCCCTCCACTTT. Its translation: CATPGGDGSPLHF. The chain couples TRBV10-3 to TRBJ1-6; D might be TRBD1 (5 bases). With 10 bases removed from V and 10 bases from J, the gap between germline ends came to 17 bases. The CDR3 covers 13 residues. Germline CDR1 and CDR2: ENHRY and SYGVKD.

The rearrangement uses TRBV29-1 and TRBJ1-4; a weak D match, TRBD1 (5 bases). This CDR3 has 14 residues. V lost 4 bases and J lost 8, with 17 bases in between. Germline lookup yields CDR1 SQVTM and CDR2 ANQGSEA. CDR3 in DNA: TGCAGCGTTGGCGACTCCGGGACGGAAGAAAAACTGTTTTTT. Protein: CSVGDSGTEEKLFF. Variable domain in full (rest from reference TRBV29-1 and TRBJ1-4): SAVISQKPSRDICQRGTSLTIQCQVDSQVTMMFWYRQQPGQSLTLIATANQGSEATYESGFVIDKFPISRPNLTFSTLTVSNMSPEDSSIYLCSVGDSGTEEKLFFGSGTQLSVL.

The chain recombines TRBV25-1 with TRBJ1-1; D is ambiguous. CDR3 length equals 12 residues. CDR1 and CDR2 from the germline V gene are MGHDK and SYGVNS. Trimming took off 8 bases at V and 2 bases at J, with 9 bases between the two ends. The CDR3 sequence: CASDLENTEAFF. The CDR3 coding sequence is TGTGCCAGCGACCTGGAAAACACTGAAGCTTTCTTT. The full variable domain, in which reference TRBV25-1 and TRBJ1-1 provide the parts outside the CDR3, is EADIYQTPRYLVIGTGKKITLECSQTMGHDKMYWYQQDPGMELHLIHYSYGVNSTEKGDLSSESTVSRIRTEHFPLTLESARPSHTSQYLCASDLENTEAFFGQGTRLTVV.

The V and J genes are TRBV7-2 and TRBJ1-5; 7 positions agree with TRBD1. The CDR3 covers 15 residues. Germline CDR1 SGHTA, CDR2 FQGNSA. V shed 5 bases and J 5 bases; nucleotides not matched to a gene: 9. The CDR3 DNA reads TGTGCCAGCAGCCCCCAGACAGGGTGGGATCAGCCCCAGCATTTT. Amino acid sequence: CASSPQTGWDQPQHF.

This sequence joins TRBV9 and TRBJ2-7; TRBD1 aligns across 8 bases. The CDR3 is 15 residues long. CDR1 and CDR2 from the germline V gene are SGDLS and YYNGEE. Trimming at V came to 0 bases and at J to 2 bases, leaving 4 bases not matched to a gene. The CDR3 DNA reads TGTGCCAGCAGCGTAGGGACAGGGTCGGCCTACGAGCAGTACTTC. Residues: CASSVGTGSAYEQYF.

The chain joins TRBV19 to TRBJ1-5, with D hard to call. Trimming removed 4 bases from V and 0 bases from J, with 10 bases in between. Germline CDR1 reads LNHDA; CDR2 reads SQIVND (reference sequence). This CDR3 spans 15 amino acids. The CDR3 DNA reads TGTGCCAGTAGTAGGGCGCGGAATAGCAATCAGCCCCAGCATTTT. This encodes CASSRARNSNQPQHF.

This rearrangement joins TRBV14 to TRBJ2-7, with TRBD2 as a possible D gene (5 bases). There are 13 residues in the CDR3. The germline gives CDR1 SGHDN, CDR2 FVKESK. V was cut by 6 bases and J by 2 bases, with 11 bases left in between. The CDR3 is CASRGSSAYEQYF. CDR3 bases: TGTGCCAGCAGAGGGAGTTCGGCCTACGAGCAGTACTTC.

Remarks on this clonotype: A read error may be the cause here, since a much bigger clone is one base away. The chain recombines TRBV10-3 with TRBJ2-2; D is undetermined. The CDR3 consists of 13 residues. Germline assignment: CDR1 ENHRY and CDR2 SYGVKD. V shed 8 bases and J shed 0 bases, with 7 bases lying between them. CDR3 DNA sequence: TGTGCCATCGCACCTCCGAACACCGGGGAGCTGTTTTTT. It specifies CAIAPPNTGELFF.

Notes on this clonotype: Being one base from a much bigger clone, this may be a read error. The chain couples TRBV7-9 to TRBJ2-5, with TRBD1 matching 9 bases. In germline, CDR1 is SEHNR, CDR2 FQNEAQ (reference sequence). CDR3 size: 15 residues. The V and J ends lost 2 bases and 5 bases, in that order; junction bases with no gene match: 6. The CDR3 region is CASSLLQGALETQYF. CDR3 in DNA: TGTGCCAGCAGCTTACTACAGGGGGCGCTGGAGACCCAGTACTTC.

The chain joins TRBV15 to TRBJ1-4; D not certain. Per the germline V gene, CDR1 is LNHNV and CDR2 is YYDKDF (reference sequence). This CDR3 region has 14 residues. Trimming took 10 bases from V and 7 from J, leaving 19 bases between them. In DNA form, the CDR3 reads TGTGCCAGCAGTTCCCGCGACTACGGTGAAAAACTGTTTTTT. Translated: CASSSRDYGEKLFF.

Note on this clonotype: Without the conserved terminal phenylalanine or tryptophan, this CDR3 likely stems from a read error. It is unclear where the CDR3 begins or ends on the DNA, so no DNA is shown, and the CDR3 is as TCRdb lists it. V usage is TRBV7-9 and J usage is TRBJ2-5; whether TRBD2, the table's D call, matches the DNA was not checked. The CDR3 contains 8 residues when both ends are counted. From germline, CDR1 is SEHNR and CDR2 FQNEAQ (reference sequence). The CDR3 region is CASTLGAG.

The chain joins TRBV29-1 to TRBJ1-2; D may be TRBD1 (5 bases). Trimming pared 8 bases from V and 7 bases from J, leaving 17 bases between. CDR1 is SQVTM, CDR2 ANQGSEA, per germline. This CDR3 has 12 amino acids. The CDR3 protein is CSHDQGGRGYTF. The CDR3 DNA is TGCAGCCATGACCAGGGAGGACGTGGCTACACCTTC. The complete variable domain, with remaining parts taken from reference TRBV29-1 and TRBJ1-2, reads SAVISQKPSRDICQRGTSLTIQCQVDSQVTMMFWYRQQPGQSLTLIATANQGSEATYESGFVIDKFPISRPNLTFSTLTVSNMSPEDSSIYLCSHDQGGRGYTFGSGTRLTVV.

The chain links TRBV24-1 to TRBJ1-1; D uncertain. CDR3 length: 13 amino acids. Trimming removed 5 bases at V and 14 bases at J, with 20 bases between. Germline lookup yields CDR1 KGHDR and CDR2 SFDVKD. The CDR3 bases are TGTGCCACCAGTGGGGCCCCTGGCGGTGGACGGTTCTTT. Translating gives CATSGAPGGGRFF.

Ten or more counts support this clonotype. The genes are TRBV25-1 and TRBJ1-1; TRBD1 matches at 7 bases. This CDR3 is built from 13 residues. V shed 8 bases and J 0 bases; nucleotides not matched to a gene: 3. From germline, CDR1 is MGHDK and CDR2 SYGVNS. This chain's CDR3 is CASRDSLNTEAFF. The CDR3 DNA is TGTGCCAGCCGGGACAGCCTGAACACTGAAGCTTTCTTT.

CDR3: CASRGGDLSTEAFF. The CDR3 region has the DNA TGCGCCAGCAGAGGAGGGGACCTGAGCACTGAAGCTTTCTTT. The chain carries TRBV5-1 and TRBJ1-1; TRBD1 might be the D (5 bases). The CDR3 spans 14 residues. Germline CDR1 is SGHRS and CDR2 is YFSETQ. V was cut by 5 bases and J by 4 bases, with 15 bases left in between.